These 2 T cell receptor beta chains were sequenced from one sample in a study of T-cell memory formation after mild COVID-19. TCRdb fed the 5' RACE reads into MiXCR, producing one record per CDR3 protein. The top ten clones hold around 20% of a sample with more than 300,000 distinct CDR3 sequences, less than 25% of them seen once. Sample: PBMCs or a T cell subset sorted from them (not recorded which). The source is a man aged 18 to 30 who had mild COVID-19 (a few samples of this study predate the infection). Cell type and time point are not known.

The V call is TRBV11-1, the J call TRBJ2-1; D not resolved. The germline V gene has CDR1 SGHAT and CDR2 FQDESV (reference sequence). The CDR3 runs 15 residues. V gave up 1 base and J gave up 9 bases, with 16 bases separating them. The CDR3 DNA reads TGTGCCAGCAGCTTAGGTCGCGGCAGGTTGACTGAGCAGTTCTTC. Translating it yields CASSLGRGRLTEQFF.

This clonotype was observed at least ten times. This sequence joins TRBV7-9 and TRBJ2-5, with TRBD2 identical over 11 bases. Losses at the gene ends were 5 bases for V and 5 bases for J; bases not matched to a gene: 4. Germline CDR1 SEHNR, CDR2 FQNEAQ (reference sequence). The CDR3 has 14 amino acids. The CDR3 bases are TGTGCCAGCAGCGAAACTAGCGGGGGTGAGACCCAGTACTTC. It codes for CASSETSGGETQYF.